The clone carrying this T cell receptor beta chain was seen a few times. Its specificity is not known. CDR1 LNHDA and CDR2 SQIVND come from the germline V gene (reference sequence). The CDR3 consists of 14 residues. After removal of 6 bases from V and 4 bases from J, the junction contained 3 bases not matched to a gene. The entry originates in a study of T cells in Graves' hyperthyroidism and ophthalmopathy. Findings of the study overall: Peripheral blood also featured most of the thyroid clonotypes expanded above 0.001.

RNA transcripts served as the template for amplifying TCR beta CDR3 regions. The study used the HTBI primer set for a first-round RT-PCR of the TCR CDR3. TCRdb independently ran MiXCR on the multiplex PCR reads; one entry per CDR3 protein. In the table there are 620,000 or so distinct CDR3 sequences, 14% of which are singletons. Ophthalmopathy cases met thresholds of Clinical Activity Score at least 3, NOSPECS grade at least 4 and duration under 3 months. Thyroid ultrasound and orbital computed tomography, with clinical symptoms and serum thyroxine and TRAb, informed diagnoses. Sequencing was carried out using blood. The TCR sequence derives from a woman in her forties or fifties with Graves' ophthalmopathy. The chain uses TRBV19 and TRBJ1-3; 10 bases align to TRBD1. The CDR3: CASRRTGGGNTIYF. DNA for the CDR3: TGTGCCAGTAGAAGGACAGGGGGAGGAAACACCATATATTTT.